This T cell receptor beta chain is drawn from a study of blood T cell repertoires in COVID-19. For the study at large: COVID-19 samples, acute and convalescent, were from the United States, Italy and Spain. From T cells, B-cell-depleted T cells, or PBMCs came the material, which was cDNA or gDNA.

In the authors' methods: Reference gene primer amplification yielded estimated nucleated cell counts. Produced via immunoSEQ multiplex PCR; TCRdb's table is partial and in-frame only. The V and J calls and clone size come from that table; D and trimming were worked out from the DNA. The sample gives some 150,000 clones, approximately 86% of which show up once; around 4% is in the top ten. Trimming removed 2 bases at V and 5 bases at J, with 16 bases between. CDR1 and CDR2 from the germline V gene are MNHEY and SVGAGI. This CDR3 is built from 15 residues. The sequence was obtained from a woman in her fifties or sixties with active or convalescent COVID-19. Specimen: peripheral blood. V usage is TRBV6-5 and J usage is TRBJ2-7; D might be TRBD1 (6 bases). CDR3 amino acids: CASSYEPGRGHEQYF. The CDR3 nucleotides are TGTGCCAGCAGTTACGAACCTGGCAGGGGTCACGAGCAGTACTTC.